This TCR beta chain was documented in a study of blood T cell repertoires in COVID-19. Overall study: Samples taken during acute and convalescent COVID-19 were collected in the United States, Italy and Spain. PBMCs, B-cell-depleted T cells, or T cells were the source of the cDNA or gDNA that made up the material.

CDR1 is MDHEN, CDR2 SYDVKM, per germline. The CDR3 is made up of 17 amino acids. Trimming at V came to 1 base and at J to 0 bases, leaving 4 bases not matched to a gene. Per the study methods: Estimation of nucleated cell counts was performed using reference gene primer amplification. Libraries were prepared by immunoSEQ multiplex PCR; TCRdb keeps only in-frame clonotypes and omits some of them. V and J calls and clone size are as listed in that table; D and trimming were resolved from the DNA. The profile shows tens of thousands of clones, 80% of them singletons. This clone has a single count. Sequencing input: peripheral blood. The source of this sequence is a human donor in a cohort sampled during active COVID-19. J is TRBJ2-4 and V is TRBV28; 9 nucleotides align to TRBD1. Here the CDR3 DNA reads TGTGCCAGCAGTTTATTAGGGACAGGGACAGCCAAAAACATTCAGTACTTC. This translates into CASSLLGTGTAKNIQYF.